These 25 T cell receptor beta chains share one sample of origin, sequenced in a study of blood T cell repertoires in COVID-19. Sequencing was performed with immunoSEQ multiplex PCR; in TCRdb, only in-frame clones are kept and a portion is missing. The sample gives approximately 35,000 clones, about 90% of which show up once; approximately 6.7% is in the top ten. The sequencing sample was made of peripheral blood. These receptors originate from a human donor in a cohort sampled during active COVID-19.

The rearrangement links TRBV6-6 to TRBJ2-3, with TRBD2 identical over 10 bases. Germline assignment: CDR1 MNHNY and CDR2 SVGAGI (reference sequence). The CDR3 loop spans 14 amino acids. Trimming took 7 bases from V and 6 from J; bases not matched to a gene: 7. CDR3 in amino acids: CASTERGGWDTQYF. CDR3 nucleotide sequence: TGTGCCAGCACCGAGCGGGGGGGCTGGGATACGCAGTATTTT.

The chain has TRBV7-3 and TRBJ2-5; D ambiguous. Germline loops: CDR1 SGHTA, CDR2 FQGTGA. The CDR3 runs 13 residues. V was pared by 1 base and J by 2 bases, with 5 bases between. The CDR3: CASSLRLQETQYF. The CDR3 DNA reads TGTGCCAGCAGCTTAAGGCTTCAAGAGACCCAGTACTTC.

V is TRBV4-1 and J is TRBJ1-4, with 8 bases aligning to TRBD1. In germline, CDR1 is MGHRA, CDR2 YSYEKL. This CDR3 comprises 18 residues. Trimming took 2 bases from V and 4 from J; bases not matched to a gene: 12. The CDR3 loop is CASSQIRSKTGDNEKLFF. CDR3 nucleotides: TGCGCCAGCAGCCAAATTAGGAGCAAGACAGGGGATAATGAAAAACTGTTTTTT.

The J gene is TRBJ2-7, the V gene TRBV6-1; D ambiguous. Per the germline V gene, CDR1 is MNHNS and CDR2 is SASEGT. CDR3 length: 13 residues. The V and J ends lost 1 base and 6 bases respectively, with 10 bases between them. CDR3 region: CASSEGYYGEQYF. The CDR3, as DNA: TGTGCCAGCAGTGAAGGGTATTACGGCGAGCAGTACTTC.

The V gene is TRBV6-6, the J gene TRBJ1-3; tentatively, D is TRBD1 (5 bases). The V and J ends lost 2 bases and 8 bases respectively, with 7 bases between them. This CDR3 has 12 residues. Germline CDR1 and CDR2: MNHNY and SVGAGI (reference sequence). CDR3 sequence reads: CASSYDRHTIYF. CDR3 DNA sequence: TGTGCCAGCAGTTACGACAGACACACCATATATTTT.

The genes are TRBV9 and TRBJ2-1; tentative D call: TRBD1 (5 bases). The CDR3 is 13 residues long. Trimming removed 0 bases at V and 8 bases at J, with 9 bases between. CDR1 and CDR2 from the germline V gene are SGDLS and YYNGEE. The CDR3 DNA reads as TGTGCCAGCAGCGTAGACAGGAGCGATGAGCAGTTCTTC. Its translation is CASSVDRSDEQFF.

V usage is TRBV7-9 and J usage is TRBJ1-2, with D unclear. Per germline, CDR1 SEHNR and CDR2 FQNEAQ (reference sequence). V was cut by 5 bases and J by 4 bases, with 11 bases left in between. The CDR3 has 13 residues. CDR3 coding DNA: TGTGCCAGCAGCCAGCAGGCGCCCTATGGCTACACCTTC. This codes for CASSQQAPYGYTF. Using reference TRBV7-9 and TRBJ1-2 for the parts outside the CDR3, the full variable domain is DTGVSQNPRHKITKRGQNVTFRCDPISEHNRLYWYRQTLGQGPEFLTYFQNEAQLEKSRLLSDRFSAERPKGSFSTLEIQRTEQGDSAMYLCASSQQAPYGYTFGSGTRLTVV.

The rearrangement uses TRBV27 and TRBJ1-4; 10 bases line up with TRBD1. Germline lookup yields CDR1 MNHEY and CDR2 SMNVEV (reference sequence). Trimming took 4 bases from V and 6 from J; bases not matched to a gene: 5. This CDR3 has 15 amino acids. CDR3: CASSSLGTGDEKLFF. CDR3 DNA: TGTGCCAGCAGTTCTCTCGGGACAGGGGATGAAAAACTGTTTTTT. Together with reference TRBV27 and TRBJ1-4, the CDR3 gives the full variable domain: EAQVTQNPRYLITVTGKKLTVTCSQNMNHEYMSWYRQDPGLGLRQIYYSMNVEVTDKGDVPEGYKVSRKEKRNFPLILESPSPNQTSLYFCASSSLGTGDEKLFFGSGTQLSVL.

J is TRBJ2-1 and V is TRBV19; no firm D call. Germline lookup yields CDR1 LNHDA and CDR2 SQIVND (reference sequence). Trimming took 3 bases from V and 8 from J, leaving 14 bases between them. The CDR3 is made up of 14 amino acids. CDR3 sequence reads: CASSMDVPTDEQFF. The CDR3 nucleotides read TGTGCCAGTAGTATGGATGTCCCTACAGATGAGCAGTTCTTC. Full variable domain (missing parts from reference TRBV19 and TRBJ2-1): DGGITQSPKYLFRKEGQNVTLSCEQNLNHDAMYWYRQDPGQGLRLIYYSQIVNDFQKGDIAEGYSVSREKKESFPLTVTSAQKNPTAFYLCASSMDVPTDEQFFGPGTRLTVL.

The CDR3 loop is CASSWSRYTEAFF. The CDR3 nucleotides read TGTGCCAGCAGTTGGAGTAGGTACACTGAAGCTTTCTTT. The chain has TRBV28 and TRBJ1-1, with unresolved D. V lost 4 bases and J 3 bases, leaving 9 bases between the germline ends. Germline V CDR1 and CDR2: MDHEN, SYDVKM. This CDR3 region has 13 residues.

V gene TRBV20-1 combines with J gene TRBJ2-7, with D unclear. The V end was cut by 5 bases, the J end by 2 bases, with 4 bases between. CDR3 length: 10 residues. Germline V gene sequence: CDR1 DFQATT, CDR2 SNEGSKA (reference sequence). This CDR3 is CSASPYEQYF. In nucleotides, the CDR3 is TGCAGTGCTTCTCCCTACGAGCAGTACTTC.

The chain combines TRBV3-1 (or the pseudogene TRBV3-2) with TRBJ2-1; 8 bases line up with TRBD2. The CDR3 has 15 amino acids. J was trimmed by 9 bases and V by 4 bases; bases with no gene match: 11. Germline V gives CDR1 LGHDT, CDR2 YNNKEL (reference sequence). The CDR3 sequence: CASSLGLASNLEQFF. DNA of the CDR3: TGTGCCAGCAGCCTCGGACTAGCTTCTAACCTTGAGCAGTTCTTC.

This clone has just one count. The gene calls are TRBV7-9 and TRBJ1-6; TRBD1 might be the D (6 bases). With 3 bases removed from V and 9 bases from J, the gap between germline ends came to 12 bases. Germline V CDR1 and CDR2: SEHNR, FQNEAQ (reference sequence). The CDR3 totals 14 residues. The CDR3 bases are TGTGCCAGCAGCTTTACAGGGTCTGGTTCACCCCTCCACTTT. As protein: CASSFTGSGSPLHF.

This clone appeared a few times. The CDR3 DNA reads TGTGCCAGCAGTGATGCGGTCGGGGAACAGCCCCAGCATTTT. Its protein product is CASSDAVGEQPQHF. The V and J genes are TRBV6-1 and TRBJ1-5; no reliable D call. The CDR3 sequence is 14 residues long. Germline V gene sequence: CDR1 MNHNS, CDR2 SASEGT. V was shortened by 3 bases and J by 7 bases, with 13 bases between the two germline ends.

This chain uses TRBV2 with TRBJ2-3; weak D call: TRBD1 (6 bases). The CDR3 extends over 15 amino acids. Trimming cost V 7 bases and J 3 bases, with 17 bases left between them. Looked up from germline, CDR1 is SNHLY and CDR2 is FYNNEI. The CDR3 sequence is CASTHLDSGTDTQYF. The CDR3 DNA is TGTGCCAGCACCCACCTGGACAGTGGTACAGATACGCAGTATTTT. The variable domain in full, with the rest retrieved from reference TRBV2 and TRBJ2-3, is EPEVTQTPSHQVTQMGQEVILRCVPISNHLYFYWYRQILGQKVEFLVSFYNNEISEKSEIFDDQFSVERPDGSNFTLKIRSTKLEDSAMYFCASTHLDSGTDTQYFGPGTRLTVL.

This clone is labeled as medium-sized. The chain has TRBV5-8 and TRBJ2-7; 9 bases are a match to TRBD1. The CDR3 totals 14 residues. Germline V gene sequence: CDR1 SGHTS, CDR2 YDEGEE. J was trimmed by 4 bases and V by 4 bases; bases with no gene match: 6. The CDR3 nucleotides are TGTGCCAGCAGCGGGTCCGGGACAGGGTACGAGCAGTACTTC. This sequence encodes CASSGSGTGYEQYF.

This clone turned up a few times. The chain employs TRBV7-6 and TRBJ1-1, with D unclear. CDR3 length equals 15 residues. V dropped 4 bases and J dropped 0 bases, with 12 bases sitting between them. The germline V gene has CDR1 SGHVS and CDR2 FNYEAQ. CDR3 in amino acids: CASSSEGRLNTEAFF. The CDR3 bases are TGTGCCAGCAGCTCCGAGGGCCGATTGAACACTGAAGCTTTCTTT.

The chain uses TRBV19 and TRBJ2-1; D is unresolved. Germline V lookup: CDR1 LNHDA, CDR2 SQIVND (reference sequence). Trimming shortened V by 2 bases and J by 7 bases, and 18 bases separated the two germline ends. This CDR3 region has 16 residues. The CDR3 loop reads CASSILGSASLNEQFF. The DNA for the CDR3 is TGTGCCAGTAGTATACTCGGGTCGGCAAGTCTTAATGAGCAGTTCTTC.

In nucleotides, the CDR3 is TGTGCCAGCAGTCTACGCACAGATACGCAGTATTTT. Translation: CASSLRTDTQYF. The gene calls are TRBV12-3 or TRBV12-4 and TRBJ2-3; D is ambiguous. V lost 5 bases, J lost 1 base, and 4 bases lay in between. The CDR3 is 12 amino acids.

The chain employs TRBV19 and TRBJ2-1, with 7 nucleotides matching TRBD2. The V gene end was trimmed by 3 bases and the J gene end by 3 bases; junction bases not matched to a gene: 14. Germline V lookup: CDR1 LNHDA, CDR2 SQIVND (reference sequence). CDR3 length equals 18 residues. CDR3 sequence reads: CASSMPSGKTILYNEQFF. The CDR3 DNA follows: TGTGCCAGTAGTATGCCCAGCGGGAAGACGATCCTCTACAATGAGCAGTTCTTC.

This clone was recorded only once. This rearrangement joins TRBV6-1 to TRBJ2-3, with 11 nucleotides matching TRBD2. With 0 bases clipped from V and 2 bases from J, the junction kept 10 bases outside the gene matches. The CDR3 totals 19 residues. Germline V CDR1 and CDR2: MNHNS, SASEGT. The CDR3 DNA is TGTGCCAGCAGTGAAGCGCGGGTAGCGGGGGGGCTACCCACAGATACGCAGTATTTT. Translated: CASSEARVAGGLPTDTQYF.

The J gene is TRBJ1-4, the V gene TRBV29-1; D gene uncertain. The germline V and J ends were trimmed by 2 bases and 0 bases, with 7 bases remaining between them. CDR1 is SQVTM, CDR2 ANQGSEA, per germline. The CDR3 consists of 14 residues. This chain's CDR3 is CSVERDATNEKLFF. CDR3 bases: TGCAGCGTTGAAAGAGATGCAACTAATGAAAAACTGTTTTTT.

The chain recombines TRBV7-2 with TRBJ1-1; maybe TRBD1 (5 bases). The V gene lost 0 bases and the J gene lost 7 bases, with 15 bases spanning the gap. Germline V lookup: CDR1 SGHTA, CDR2 FQGNSA. This CDR3 contains 15 residues. The CDR3: CASSLAVLQGGEAFF. The CDR3 coding sequence is TGTGCCAGCAGCTTAGCAGTCCTTCAGGGAGGTGAAGCTTTCTTT.

This clone has only a few counts. The rearrangement joins TRBV2 to TRBJ2-1, with D unclear. The CDR3 runs 13 residues. V lost 3 bases and J lost 12, with 15 bases in between. The germline CDR1 and CDR2 sequences are SNHLY and FYNNEI. Written as DNA, the CDR3 is TGTGCCAGCAGTGACCTGCCACCCCGCGGGCAGTTCTTC. It translates to CASSDLPPRGQFF.

The chain joins TRBV12-5 to TRBJ1-1; D is uncertain. V was clipped by 5 bases and J by 5 bases, with 12 bases between them. Germline CDR1 and CDR2: LGHNT and FRNRAP. The CDR3 contains 13 residues. This CDR3 reads CASGPPDLTEAFF. DNA for the CDR3: TGTGCTAGTGGTCCCCCTGACTTGACTGAAGCTTTCTTT.